A selection of T cell receptor beta chains follows, all from one sample in a study of tumor and adjacent non-tumor tissue in lung cancer. Using its own MiXCR run on the multiplex PCR reads, TCRdb lists one record per CDR3 protein. The table has roughly 150,000 distinct CDR3 sequences, around 67% seen once; the top ten hold 18%. Sequencing was carried out using lung tumor tissue. The origin of the receptors is a man aged 60 to 69 with small cell lung cancer. Each CDR3 is given with its conserved first and last residue. D genes are given only for firm matches. Clone size, where shown, is once, few, many, or a class for clones that have expanded.

TRBV4-1	.	many	TRBJ2-1	15	CASSQDPTGYNEQFF	TGCGCCAGCAGCCAAGATCCCACAGGGTACAATGAGCAGTTCTTC
TRBV5-5	.	many	TRBJ2-7	12	CASSLAMYEQYF	TGTGCCAGCAGCTTGGCCATGTACGAGCAGTACTTC
TRBV6-5	.	.	TRBJ1-6	14	CTSSYPDYNSPLHF	TGTACCAGCAGTTACCCCGACTACAATTCACCCCTCCACTTT
TRBV20-1	.	few	TRBJ2-1	14	CSASRNLAGNEQFF	TGCAGTGCTAGCCGCAATTTGGCGGGGAATGAGCAGTTCTTC
TRBV29-1	.	.	TRBJ2-2	13	CSVRGRYTGELFF	TGCAGCGTTAGGGGCCGTTACACCGGGGAGCTGTTTTTT
TRBV10-2	TRBD2	.	TRBJ2-5	16	CASSESRAGPQETQYF	TGCGCCAGCAGTGAGTCAAGAGCGGGACCCCAAGAGACCCAGTACTTC
TRBV11-2	.	.	TRBJ2-1	13	CASGLGLGNEQSF	TGTGCCAGTGGCTTAGGTCTTGGCAATGAGCAGTCCTTC
TRBV11-3	.	once	TRBJ2-3	11	CARSSGNTQYF	TGTGCCAGAAGCTCAGGGAATACACAGTATTTT
TRBV5-4	TRBD1	.	TRBJ2-1	16	CACSSSGTGGNNEQFF	TGTGCCTGCAGCTCTAGCGGGACAGGGGGGAACAATGAGCAGTTCTTC
TRBV11-2	.	medium-sized	TRBJ2-3	12	CASSQSSDTQYF	TGTGCCAGCAGTCAGAGCTCGGATACGCAGTATTTT
TRBV11-3	.	.	TRBJ2-1	11	CASKTGNEQLF	TGTGCCAGCAAAACAGGCAATGAGCAACTCTTC
TRBV20-1	.	.	TRBJ2-1	15	CAFNGGLSRYSEQFF	TGCGCCTTCAACGGGGGACTCTCACGATACAGTGAGCAGTTCTTC
TRBV6-6	TRBD1	once	TRBJ1-2	14	CASSYQDRNYGYNF	TGTGCCAGCAGTTACCAGGACAGGAACTATGGCTACAACTTC
TRBV28	.	.	TRBJ2-7	14	CASSLLDGYYERYF	TGTGCCAGTAGTTTATTGGACGGTTACTACGAGCGGTACTTC
TRBV5-4	.	many	TRBJ1-5	14	CASSLGPGTQPQHF	TGTGCCAGCAGTCTGGGGCCAGGGACGCAGCCCCAGCATTTT
TRBV11-2	TRBD1	.	TRBJ1-6	17	CASSSERSAGGRSLLHF	TGTGCCAGCAGCTCAGAGCGCTCGGCAGGGGGCAGATCACTCCTCCACTTT
TRBV29-1	.	once	TRBJ2-3	12	CSVEAGADAQYF	TGCAGCGTGGAGGCGGGGGCTGATGCGCAGTATTTC
TRBV12-3/TRBV12-4	.	.	TRBJ2-1	10	CASTRRGQFF	TGTGCCAGCACCCGACGGGGGCAGTTCTTC
TRBV11-1	.	.	TRBJ2-3	13	CAGKGARTDTEYF	TGTGCCGGCAAGGGAGCCCGCACAGATACGGAGTATTTT
TRBV7-3	.	.	TRBJ2-1	13	CSSSLSSHNEQFF	TGTTCCAGCAGCTTATCCAGTCACAATGAGCAGTTCTTC
TRBV6-5	TRBD1	.	TRBJ2-3	12	CAIKGATDTQYF	TGTGCCATCAAGGGGGCCACAGATACGCAGTATTTT
TRBV28	TRBD2	.	TRBJ2-3	18	CASGGRISGRAGTDTQYF	TGTGCCAGCGGGGGCCGGATTAGCGGGAGGGCCGGGACAGATACGCAGTATTTT
TRBV12-3/TRBV12-4	.	few	TRBJ1-1	12	CASRTGLAEAFF	TGTGCCAGCAGAACAGGGTTGGCTGAAGCTTTCTTT
TRBV5-4	.	many	TRBJ2-2	14	CASSPRTNTGELFF	TGTGCCAGCAGCCCCCGGACAAACACCGGGGAGCTGTTTTTT
TRBV4-1	.	few	TRBJ2-5	15	CASNWAALSLETQYF	TGCGCCAGCAACTGGGCGGCTCTTAGCTTAGAGACCCAGTACTTC
TRBV5-1	.	.	TRBJ1-1	14	CASSPGWGYTEAFF	TGCGCCAGCAGCCCGGGGTGGGGTTACACTGAAGCTTTCTTT
TRBV11-2	TRBD2	many	TRBJ2-3	15	CASSRLAGGADTQYF	TGTGCCAGCAGCCGGCTAGCGGGAGGCGCAGATACGCAGTATTTT
TRBV6-1	TRBD1	.	TRBJ2-7	15	CASGGRTGTPYEQYF	TGTGCCAGCGGAGGCCGGACAGGGACCCCCTACGAGCAGTACTTC
TRBV5-1	.	.	TRBJ1-2	15	CASSLVSLERYGYTF	TGCGCCAGCAGTTTGGTCTCCTTGGAGAGGTACGGCTACACCTTC
TRBV29-1	.	few	TRBJ1-2	14	CSTRGGDPFYGYTF	TGCAGTACCCGGGGAGGGGACCCCTTCTATGGCTACACCTTC
TRBV5-4	.	.	TRBJ2-3	13	CASSRGRLDMQYF	TGTGCCAGCAGCAGAGGGAGACTGGATATGCAGTATTTT
TRBV11-2	.	once	TRBJ2-3	15	CVSSLAAGGTDTQYF	TGTGTCAGCAGCTTAGCAGCAGGGGGCACAGATACGCAGTATTTT
TRBV11-3	TRBD1	.	TRBJ2-1	14	CASSLEHNRGYLFF	TGTGCCAGCAGCCTAGAACATAACAGGGGGTATCTGTTCTTC
TRBV12-3/TRBV12-4	.	.	TRBJ1-4	14	CASSPIGRNEKLFF	TGTGCCAGTAGCCCGATAGGGCGGAATGAAAAACTGTTTTTT
TRBV4-2	.	few	TRBJ1-5	16	CASSQDLMGGDQPQHF	TGTGCCAGCAGCCAAGATCTAATGGGGGGAGATCAGCCCCAGCATTTT
TRBV4-1	.	.	TRBJ2-6	16	CASGHRLVSGANVLTF	TGCGCCAGCGGCCATCGACTAGTTTCTGGGGCCAACGTCCTGACTTTC
TRBV6-1	.	.	TRBJ2-2	14	CASYLGDRAGELFF	TGTGCCAGCTACCTCGGGGATCGCGCCGGGGAGCTGTTTTTT
TRBV20-1	TRBD2	once	TRBJ2-1	15	CSAGDYGLGLNEQFF	TGCAGTGCTGGAGATTACGGACTAGGACTAAATGAGCAGTTCTTC
TRBV5-1	.	once	TRBJ2-1	12	CASTLYGDEQFF	TGCGCCAGTACCTTGTACGGCGATGAGCAGTTCTTC
TRBV7-9	.	many	TRBJ1-5	14	CASSSAGAGQPQHF	TGTGCCAGCAGCTCTGCGGGGGCGGGGCAGCCCCAGCATTTT
TRBV11-2	TRBD2	.	TRBJ2-3	14	CASSLGPGGGTQYF	TGTGCCAGCAGCTTAGGTCCGGGAGGAGGTACGCAGTATTTT
TRBV6-5	TRBD1	many	TRBJ2-7	15	CASSTWDRGAYEQYF	TGTGCCAGCAGTACCTGGGACAGGGGCGCCTACGAGCAGTACTTC
TRBV5-6	.	.	TRBJ2-3	16	CANSSRRESREDTQYF	TGTGCCAACAGCTCCCGACGGGAATCGAGGGAAGATACGCAGTATTTT
TRBV20-1	.	.	TRBJ2-2	15	CSARVRTENIGELFF	TGCAGTGCCAGAGTCCGGACAGAGAATATCGGGGAGCTGTTTTTT
TRBV5-1	.	.	TRBJ2-2	13	CASRLTETGELFF	TGCGCCAGCAGGCTGACAGAAACCGGGGAGCTGTTTTTT
TRBV14	.	.	TRBJ1-6	16	CASSQERIPMGSPLHF	TGTGCCAGCAGCCAAGAAAGGATCCCTATGGGTTCACCCCTCCACTTT